This record concerns one T cell receptor (beta chain) sequence. The antigen remains unidentified. One entry per CDR3 protein results from TCRdb running MiXCR on the reads. The table has roughly 280,000 distinct CDR3 sequences, approximately 22% seen once. This entry belongs to a study of T cell repertoires in cytomegalovirus infection. Germline lookup yields CDR1 LNHNV and CDR2 YYDKDF (reference sequence). This CDR3 contains 14 residues. V dropped 1 base and J dropped 6; count of bases not matched to a gene: 4. This chain joins TRBV15 and TRBJ2-3; TRBD2 matches at 7 bases. Sequenced material: cultured PBMCs, taken from culture after CMV antigen stimulation. The sequence came from a human donor in good health (CMV status not recorded). Some clones in this sample may be carry-over from other donors' samples. As DNA, the CDR3 is TGTGCCACCAGCAGAGGCGGGAGAACCGATACGCAGTATTTT. Residues: CATSRGGRTDTQYF.